This passage covers 11 T cell receptor beta chains from one sample sequenced in a study of blood T cell repertoires in COVID-19. Profiled with immunoSEQ multiplex PCR; TCRdb holds only in-frame clones, not every one. The sample lists approximately 170,000 clones; approximately 87% were seen once. The sequencing input was peripheral blood. The receptors come from an older woman with COVID-19, enrolled during active disease.

V and J are TRBV5-1 and TRBJ2-3, with D possibly TRBD2 on 5 matching bases. Trimming took 3 bases from V and 0 from J, leaving 14 bases between them. The CDR3 spans 16 residues. Germline V gene sequence: CDR1 SGHRS, CDR2 YFSETQ. CDR3 amino acids: CASSSDFLTSTDTQYF. The CDR3 bases are TGCGCCAGCAGCTCGGACTTTTTAACTAGCACAGATACGCAGTATTTT.

The rearrangement links TRBV7-2 to TRBJ1-2; D uncertain. In germline, CDR1 is SGHTA, CDR2 FQGNSA. The CDR3 is 13 amino acids. The ends were cut back, 5 bases at V and 8 bases at J, with 15 bases in the middle. In nucleotides, the CDR3 is TGTGCCAGCAGCACTACGATCATTGGGGGCTACACCTTC. It is translated as CASSTTIIGGYTF.

V gene TRBV5-8 combines with J gene TRBJ1-4; tentative D call: TRBD1 (6 bases). V dropped 3 bases and J dropped 3 bases, with 12 bases sitting between them. This CDR3 is built from 15 residues. CDR1 and CDR2 from the germline V gene are SGHTS and YDEGEE. The CDR3 sequence: CASSSGVGANEKLFF. The CDR3, as DNA: TGTGCCAGCAGCTCAGGGGTGGGAGCTAATGAAAAACTGTTTTTT.

The chain has TRBV24-1 and TRBJ2-2; 8 nucleotides line up with TRBD1. The CDR3 is made up of 16 amino acids. The V gene's germline CDR1 is KGHDR and CDR2 SFDVKD. The V and J ends lost 4 bases and 5 bases, in that order; junction bases with no gene match: 8. The CDR3 DNA follows: TGTGCCACCAGTGAACCAGGACAGGGCAAGACCGGGGAGCTGTTTTTT. It translates to CATSEPGQGKTGELFF.

Details on this clone: This sample includes further DNA sequences coding for the same CDR3. The chain combines TRBV29-1 with TRBJ2-7; 7 bases are a match to TRBD1. After removal of 5 bases from V and 2 bases from J, the junction contained 3 bases not matched to a gene. The CDR3 consists of 12 residues. The germline CDR1 and CDR2 sequences are SQVTM and ANQGSEA. The chain's CDR3 is CSVRQGPYEQYF. CDR3 in DNA: TGCAGCGTTCGACAGGGACCCTACGAGCAGTACTTC.

The chain combines TRBV4-3 with TRBJ1-5; maybe TRBD1 (6 bases). Trimming removed 8 bases from V and 5 bases from J, with 13 bases in between. Germline-derived CDR1 and CDR2 are LGHNA and YSLEER. This CDR3 has 13 amino acids. The CDR3 loop is CASAGDIHQPQHF. The CDR3 DNA reads as TGCGCCAGCGCAGGGGACATACATCAGCCCCAGCATTTT.

This rearrangement joins TRBV28 to TRBJ1-1; 7 bases line up with TRBD1. Germline V CDR1 and CDR2: MDHEN, SYDVKM. This CDR3 has 14 residues. Unmatched junction bases numbered 4, after V lost 4 bases and J lost 2 bases. The CDR3 DNA reads TGTGCCAGCAGTTCGGGACAGCGTAACACTGAAGCTTTCTTT. Translated, it gives CASSSGQRNTEAFF.

The chain joins TRBV19 to TRBJ1-3; D unresolved. The CDR3 runs 15 residues. Germline V gene sequence: CDR1 LNHDA, CDR2 SQIVND (reference sequence). V was clipped by 4 bases and J by 1 base, with 11 bases between them. CDR3 sequence: CASSTPTRSGNTIYF. The DNA of the CDR3 is TGTGCCAGTAGTACCCCTACGAGATCTGGAAACACCATATATTTT.

This CDR3 is CASSEFLAGGLNEQFF. CDR3 sequence (DNA): TGCGCCAGCAGTGAATTCCTAGCGGGAGGACTCAATGAGCAGTTCTTC. V and J are TRBV10-1 and TRBJ2-1; 11 nucleotides align to TRBD2. V lost 3 bases to trimming and J lost 6 bases; unmatched junction nucleotides: 7. CDR3 length equals 16 residues. Germline V lookup: CDR1 WNHNN, CDR2 SYGVQD (reference sequence).

The CDR3 spells CASSLRQGLVTEAFF. The CDR3 nucleotides are TGTGCCAGCAGCCTGAGACAGGGGTTGGTCACTGAAGCTTTCTTT. The V and J genes are TRBV11-3 and TRBJ1-1, with 8 bases that match TRBD1. This CDR3 comprises 15 residues. The J segment lost 4 bases and the V segment lost 5 bases, leaving 9 bases of the junction unmatched. The germline CDR1 and CDR2 sequences are SGHNT and YENEEA.

This clone was recorded once. In nucleotides, the CDR3 is TGTGCCAGAAGCCTCCGGGACAGGGGGCGTATTAGCACTGAAGCTTTCTTT. Translation gives CARSLRDRGRISTEAFF. The chain combines TRBV5-3 with TRBJ1-1; 12 positions agree with TRBD1. TRBV5-3 has ORF status, its function being uncertain. The CDR3 has 17 residues. Trimming removed 4 bases from V and 4 bases from J; junction bases left unmatched: 11.